The 20 T cell receptor beta chains given below trace back to one sample, sequenced in a study of shared clonotypes between healthy human individuals. The table came from immunoSEQ multiplex PCR; TCRdb's copy has only in-frame clones and leaves some out. The data hold about 120,000 clones, with about 63% observed a single time. The sequenced sample consisted of memory CD8+ T cells sorted from blood. As to subset: CD45RO+ cells pooled with CCR7-negative TemRA cells. The receptors here all came from a woman aged 25 to 39 in good health.

This clone was found once. The chain recombines TRBV1 with TRBJ2-6. TRBV1 is assigned pseudogene status. This CDR3 contains 17 residues. The CDR3 bases are TGCACCAGCAGACTCAGATGTGCACAAAGTCGGGCCAACGTCCTGACTTTC. Translating it yields CTSRLRCAQSRANVLTF.

V is TRBV27 and J is TRBJ2-1, with a weak D call TRBD2 (6 bases). The CDR3 runs 18 residues. CDR1 and CDR2 from the germline V gene are MNHEY and SMNVEV (reference sequence). Trimming pared 8 bases from V and 0 bases from J, leaving 23 bases between. The CDR3 sequence: CASPILRGTQSSYNEQFF. The CDR3 region has the DNA TGTGCCAGCCCAATACTTCGCGGGACCCAGAGCTCCTACAATGAGCAGTTCTTC.

The sample holds a few counts of this clone. This chain uses TRBV19 with TRBJ1-6; 8 bases map to TRBD1. The germline CDR1 and CDR2 sequences are LNHDA and SQIVND (reference sequence). J gave up 10 bases and V 5 bases, and 7 bases lay outside the gene matches. There are 14 residues in the CDR3. This chain's CDR3 is CASSGSGGGSPLHF. The CDR3 bases are TGTGCCAGTAGTGGCTCAGGGGGCGGATCACCCCTCCACTTT.

In its sample, this clone was seen a few times. The rearrangement links TRBV7-6 to TRBJ2-7, with 12 bases fitting TRBD2. Trimming at V came to 5 bases and at J to 6 bases, leaving 11 bases not matched to a gene. The V gene's germline CDR1 is SGHVS and CDR2 FNYEAQ. This CDR3 is built from 16 residues. This CDR3 is CASSPRSPSGRGEQYF. The CDR3, as DNA: TGTGCCAGCAGCCCCCGGAGCCCTAGCGGGAGGGGCGAGCAGTACTTC.

This sequence joins TRBV19 and TRBJ2-5, with D possibly matching TRBD1 (6 bases). The closer fit of TRBJ2-7 to the DNA end suggests the J call may be wrong. The CDR3 is made up of 16 amino acids. Germline assignment: CDR1 LNHDA and CDR2 SQIVND (reference sequence). CDR3 sequence: CASSIGSGHYSYEQYF. The DNA of the CDR3 is TGTGCCAGTAGTATAGGGTCGGGACATTACTCCTACGAGCAGTACTTC.

The rearrangement uses TRBV19 and TRBJ2-5, with TRBD2 as a possible D gene (6 bases). V was shortened by 7 bases and J by 7 bases, with 16 bases between the two germline ends. Germline CDR1 reads LNHDA; CDR2 reads SQIVND (reference sequence). The CDR3 totals 13 residues. CDR3 DNA: TGTGCCAGTACCCCCCCAGGTAGCGGGACCCAGTACTTC. Its translation is CASTPPGSGTQYF.

The rearrangement joins TRBV7-9 to TRBJ2-1, with a possible D match to TRBD2 (5 bases). The germline CDR1 and CDR2 sequences are SEHNR and FQNEAQ (reference sequence). CDR3 size: 16 residues. The germline V and J ends were trimmed by 2 bases and 0 bases, with 11 bases remaining between them. The CDR3 spells CASSLPSSSSYNEQFF. In DNA, the CDR3 is TGTGCCAGCAGCTTACCTTCTAGCTCCTCCTACAATGAGCAGTTCTTC.

The CDR3 bases are TGCGCCAGCAGCTCCGGGACAGGGCCGCCCTACGAGCAGTACTTC. It specifies CASSSGTGPPYEQYF. V usage is TRBV5-1 and J usage is TRBJ2-7; 9 positions agree with TRBD1. Germline V gene sequence: CDR1 SGHRS, CDR2 YFSETQ. V lost 3 bases, J lost 2 bases, and 6 bases stayed unmatched. The CDR3 loop spans 15 amino acids.

The DNA for the CDR3 is TGCGCCAGCAGCGGTGGCAGGGACTCTACCTACGAGCAGTACTTC. This gives the protein CASSGGRDSTYEQYF. The chain couples TRBV5-1 to TRBJ2-7; possible D gene TRBD2, 6 bases. Germline CDR1 is SGHRS and CDR2 is YFSETQ. The CDR3 contains 15 residues. Trimming left V 4 bases short and J 2 bases short, with 16 bases between.

This clone was counted a single time. The chain has TRBV6-6 and TRBJ2-3, with unresolved D. The CDR3 totals 12 residues. CDR1 and CDR2 from the germline V gene are MNHNY and SVGAGI (reference sequence). With 4 bases removed from V and 9 bases from J, the gap between germline ends came to 11 bases. As DNA, the CDR3 is TGTGCCAGCAGTTCGACTGAGATCACGCAGTATTTT. It codes for CASSSTEITQYF.

This chain connects TRBV19 to TRBJ1-3; TRBD1 agrees at 7 bases. Germline CDR1 and CDR2: LNHDA and SQIVND (reference sequence). The CDR3 length is 15 residues. V was clipped by 5 bases and J by 2 bases; unmatched bases: 6. The CDR3 reads CASSYSTGPGNTIYF. CDR3 nucleotides: TGTGCCAGTAGTTACTCGACAGGGCCTGGAAACACCATATATTTT.

This chain uses TRBV13 with TRBJ1-1; TRBD1 matches 9 bases. Germline CDR1 PRHDT, CDR2 FYEKMQ (reference sequence). Trimming removed 4 bases from V and 1 base from J; junction bases left unmatched: 4. The CDR3 is 15 amino acids. The CDR3 protein is CASSWTGDKNTEAFF. The CDR3 DNA reads as TGTGCCAGCAGCTGGACAGGGGATAAGAACACTGAAGCTTTCTTT.

The CDR3: CASRPRDGLNTEAFF. The CDR3, as DNA: TGTGCCAGCAGGCCTAGGGACGGCTTGAACACTGAAGCTTTCTTT. This chain connects TRBV5-4 to TRBJ1-1, with D possibly matching TRBD1 (5 bases). The length of the CDR3 is 15 residues. The V and J ends lost 5 bases and 0 bases respectively, with 14 bases between them. In germline, CDR1 is SGHNT, CDR2 YYREEE (reference sequence).

The CDR3 loop reads CASSVRGGLHSEQYF. In DNA form, the CDR3 reads TGTGCCAGCAGTGTTCGAGGAGGCCTTCACTCGGAGCAGTACTTC. V and J are TRBV2 and TRBJ2-7, with TRBD2 as a possible D gene (5 bases). Germline values: CDR1 SNHLY, CDR2 FYNNEI. Trimming removed 4 bases from V and 7 bases from J, with 20 bases in between. The CDR3 consists of 15 residues.

The chain carries TRBV10-1 and TRBJ2-1; D uncertain. V was trimmed by 5 bases and J by 9 bases, leaving 14 bases between them. Germline V gene data show CDR1 as WNHNN and CDR2 as SYGVQD (reference sequence). The CDR3 consists of 13 residues. The CDR3 coding sequence is TGCGCCAGCAGTCCCCCCCCCGGATCTGAGCAGTTCTTC. Its translation is CASSPPPGSEQFF.

The chain links TRBV5-1 to TRBJ2-7; TRBD1 might be the D (5 bases). This CDR3 has 14 amino acids. The ends were cut back, 7 bases at V and 2 bases at J, with 16 bases in the middle. Germline-derived CDR1 and CDR2 are SGHRS and YFSETQ. For the CDR3, the DNA is TGCGCCAGCTACACAGGTAGCCCCCCCTACGAGCAGTACTTC. Its translation is CASYTGSPPYEQYF.

This clone has just a few counts. The V gene is TRBV19, the J gene TRBJ2-1; 9 nucleotides agree with TRBD2. J lost 8 bases, V lost 5 bases, and 4 bases had no gene match. Per germline, CDR1 LNHDA and CDR2 SQIVND (reference sequence). The CDR3 runs to 13 residues. CDR3 bases: TGTGCCAGTAGTCTCTGGACTAGCGATGAGCAGTTCTTC. Translation: CASSLWTSDEQFF.

The V and J genes are TRBV5-1 and TRBJ2-7; a weak D match, TRBD2 (6 bases). V lost 0 bases, J lost 5 bases, and 9 bases lay in between. CDR1 SGHRS and CDR2 YFSETQ come from the germline V gene. The CDR3 has 13 residues. The CDR3 nucleotides read TGCGCCAGCAGCTTGGTACTAGCCCACGAGCAGTACTTC. Amino acid sequence: CASSLVLAHEQYF.

This clone showed up many times. The chain couples TRBV7-9 to TRBJ2-7; unclear D gene. Trimming shortened V by 4 bases and J by 2 bases, and 15 bases separated the two germline ends. Germline CDR1 reads SEHNR; CDR2 reads FQNEAQ (reference sequence). There are 15 residues in the CDR3. CDR3 sequence (DNA): TGTGCCAGCAGCTCAACGGCTCCGGCTACCTACGAGCAGTACTTC. Its translation is CASSSTAPATYEQYF.

The rearrangement uses TRBV5-1 and TRBJ2-5; 13 nucleotides line up with TRBD2. CDR3 length equals 18 residues. Germline CDR1 is SGHRS and CDR2 is YFSETQ. Losses at the gene ends were 2 bases for V and 2 bases for J; bases not matched to a gene: 9. This chain's CDR3 is CASSLGIGTSGTQETQYF. CDR3 sequence (DNA): TGCGCCAGCAGCTTAGGAATCGGGACTAGCGGGACTCAAGAGACCCAGTACTTC.